The source of this T cell receptor (beta chain) is a study of shared clonotypes between healthy human individuals. Adult Caucasians living in Nashville, Tennessee made up all of the donors. Regarding the study as a whole: Naive subsets tended to show greater estimated richness than memory subsets.

This clone was picked up a small number of times. Its antigen is not identified. Sequencing used immunoSEQ multiplex PCR; TCRdb keeps in-frame clones, though not all of them. The profile shows 2.5 million or so clones, around nine tenths of them singletons. The CDR3 has 13 amino acids. Looked up from germline, CDR1 is LNHDA and CDR2 is SQIVND (reference sequence). Trimming removed 5 bases at V and 6 bases at J, with 10 bases between. Sequenced material: naive CD4+ T cells sorted from blood. Described subset: CD45RA+ positively selected. This clonotype was obtained from a man aged 18 to 29 in good health. This chain uses TRBV19 with TRBJ2-2; no clear D. DNA for the CDR3: TGTGCCAGTAGTTTCTTGATGCCCGGGGAGCTGTTTTTT. Its protein product is CASSFLMPGELFF.